This TCR beta chain is drawn from a study of blood T cell repertoires in COVID-19. Authors' analysis steps: It was from reference gene primer amplification that nucleated cell counts were estimated. Assay used: immunoSEQ multiplex PCR; TCRdb lists only in-frame clones, some missing. From that table come the V and J calls and clone size; the DNA was used to work out D and trimming. The sample records more than 250,000 clones, approximately 83% being singletons. Cohort 3 recovered donors had two negative PCRs, clearance, or symptom resolution. The CDR3 has 17 residues. The chain has TRBV21-1 and TRBJ1-2; TRBD1 is taken as the D call from the table, unchecked against the DNA. TRBV21-1 is recorded as a pseudogene. The sequence derives from a man aged 25 to 45 who had recovered from COVID-19. Material: PBMCs or T cells enriched from blood (not recorded which). The DNA of the CDR3 is TGTGCCAGCAGCATGGGGCGGACCTCTTACCCTAACTATGGCTACACCTTC. Protein sequence: CASSMGRTSYPNYGYTF.